This T cell receptor beta chain was documented in a study of control samples from healthy donors and cancer patients. This CDR3 contains 13 residues. The germline V gene encodes CDR1 MNHEY and CDR2 SMNVEV (reference sequence). V was trimmed by 5 bases and J by 2 bases, leaving 9 bases between them. Assay: immunoSEQ multiplex PCR; the TCRdb copy retains only in-frame clones and omits some. The sample includes 150,000 to 200,000 clones, 80% to 90% of them seen just once. The clonotype comes from a man aged 30 to 45 in good health. This chain links TRBV27 with TRBJ1-1; D remains unclear. The specimen was blood. CDR3 protein: CASSTYSNTEAFF. As DNA, the CDR3 is TGTGCCAGCAGTACCTACTCAAACACTGAAGCTTTCTTT.